The 14 T cell receptor beta chains in this list originate from one sample, sequenced in a study of T cell repertoires in cytomegalovirus infection (dated by TCRdb to about 2019). Sequencing was carried out with an Illumina HiSeq 1500. TCRdb trimmed public reads at Q25 via fastp, called clones via MiXCR and kept in-frame beta chains. One record per CDR3 amino acid sequence lists the most common genes and DNA. Present in this sample are almost 500,000 distinct CDR3 sequences, approximately 10% of which were seen just once. The top ten constitute about a tenth of the sample. Input material: PBMCs. These receptor sequences come from a human donor in good health (CMV status not recorded). Some clones in this sample may be carry-over from other donors' samples.

The sample holds many counts of this clonotype. This chain uses TRBV7-2 with TRBJ1-2; D call uncertain. The CDR3 totals 14 residues. Germline-derived CDR1 and CDR2 are SGHTA and FQGNSA. V was cut by 5 bases and J by 4 bases, with 14 bases left in between. The CDR3 here is CASSVGTEIYGYTF. Written as DNA, the CDR3 is TGTGCCAGCAGCGTAGGCACAGAAATCTATGGCTACACCTTC.

This clonotype was picked up a small number of times. The rearrangement joins TRBV28 to TRBJ1-3, with D possibly being TRBD1 (6 bases). Germline V gives CDR1 MDHEN, CDR2 SYDVKM. The V gene lost 2 bases and the J gene lost 5 bases, with 16 bases spanning the gap. This CDR3 is built from 16 residues. CDR3: CASSLALRGLRNTIYF. Written as DNA, the CDR3 is TGTGCCAGCAGTTTAGCCCTCCGGGGGCTAAGAAACACCATATATTTT.

Concerning this clonotype itself: A much bigger clone sits one base away, suggesting this may be a read error. This sequence joins TRBV2 and TRBJ1-5; TRBD1 might be the D (5 bases). The CDR3 is made up of 15 amino acids. V was trimmed by 6 bases and J by 0 bases, leaving 12 bases between them. Germline V gives CDR1 SNHLY, CDR2 FYNNEI. For the CDR3, the DNA is TGTGCCAGCAGCCGACAGTTCGATAGCAATCAGCCCCAGCATTTT. Translation: CASSRQFDSNQPQHF.

This clonotype was picked up many times. The chain employs TRBV7-9 and TRBJ2-2, with 9 bases aligning to TRBD1. V lost 5 bases to trimming and J lost 4 bases; unmatched junction nucleotides: 11. The CDR3 has 17 residues. CDR1 SEHNR and CDR2 FQNEAQ come from the germline V gene (reference sequence). The CDR3 coding sequence is TGTGCCAGCAGCCTCCGGGGAGGACAGGGGACCACCGGGGAGCTGTTTTTT. This gives the protein CASSLRGGQGTTGELFF.

This clonotype was picked up many times. J is TRBJ1-5 and V is TRBV28; TRBD1 is a possible D gene (5 bases). This CDR3 is 14 amino acids long. Trimming removed 1 base at V and 8 bases at J, with 12 bases between. Germline V gene lookup returns CDR1 MDHEN and CDR2 SYDVKM. The CDR3 region is CASSLYSGIKPQHF. CDR3 nucleotides: TGTGCCAGCAGTTTATATTCAGGGATCAAGCCCCAGCATTTT.

This CDR3 reads CAISPSGSPLHF. CDR3 nucleotide sequence: TGTGCCATCAGCCCCTCCGGATCACCCCTCCACTTT. V usage is TRBV10-3 and J usage is TRBJ1-6; D is undetermined. V lost 6 bases and J 10 bases, leaving 10 bases between the germline ends. The CDR3 covers 12 residues. Germline CDR1 and CDR2: ENHRY and SYGVKD.

This clonotype was seen at least ten times. This chain links TRBV2 with TRBJ2-2; D call uncertain. CDR1 is SNHLY, CDR2 FYNNEI, per germline. The V end was cut by 2 bases, the J end by 1 base, with 5 bases between. CDR3 length: 14 amino acids. Here the CDR3 reads CASSEWRNTGELFF. In nucleotides, the CDR3 is TGTGCCAGCAGTGAATGGAGGAACACCGGGGAGCTGTTTTTT.

This clonotype has at least ten counts. This chain connects TRBV19 to TRBJ2-1, with a weak D call TRBD2 (5 bases). Germline CDR1 is LNHDA and CDR2 is SQIVND (reference sequence). The CDR3 length is 10 residues. The germline V and J ends were trimmed by 9 bases and 7 bases, with 7 bases remaining between them. This CDR3 reads CARGRNEQFF. Written as DNA, the CDR3 is TGTGCCAGGGGGAGAAATGAGCAGTTCTTC.

This clonotype was observed many times. The rearrangement joins TRBV10-3 to TRBJ2-5, with a possible D match to TRBD2 (5 bases). CDR1 ENHRY and CDR2 SYGVKD come from the germline V gene. The CDR3 loop spans 12 amino acids. V lost 6 bases, J lost 5 bases, and 10 bases lay in between. The CDR3 DNA follows: TGTGCCATCAGCCAACTAGAGGAGACCCAGTACTTC. Translated: CAISQLEETQYF.

This clonotype showed up many times. The chain's CDR3 is CASSLPQGDYTYEQYF. CDR3 nucleotide sequence: TGTGCCAGCAGTTTACCTCAAGGGGACTACACCTACGAGCAGTACTTC. The chain combines TRBV28 with TRBJ2-7; TRBD2 matches at 7 bases. The CDR3 contains 16 residues. The germline V gene encodes CDR1 MDHEN and CDR2 SYDVKM. V gave up 2 bases and J gave up 2 bases; unmatched junction bases: 9.

Ten or more counts support this clonotype. The chain combines TRBV11-1 with TRBJ1-6, with D possibly being TRBD1 (5 bases). Trimming removed 1 base at V and 7 bases at J, with 14 bases between. Germline loops: CDR1 SGHAT, CDR2 FQDESV (reference sequence). The CDR3 is made up of 16 amino acids. Here the CDR3 reads CASSLEGGRGNSPLHF. CDR3 in DNA: TGTGCCAGCAGCTTAGAAGGAGGTCGGGGGAATTCACCCCTCCACTTT. The full variable domain, in which reference TRBV11-1 and TRBJ1-6 provide the parts outside the CDR3, is EAEVAQSPRYKITEKSQAVAFWCDPISGHATLYWYRQILGQGPELLVQFQDESVVDDSQLPKDRFSAERLKGVDSTLKIQPAELGDSAMYLCASSLEGGRGNSPLHFGNGTRLTVT.

This clonotype occurred many times. This chain links TRBV7-8 with TRBJ2-5; 7 nucleotides align to TRBD1. Germline V lookup: CDR1 SGHVS, CDR2 FQNEAQ. Trimming cost V 5 bases and J 7 bases; bases outside gene matches: 10. The CDR3 sequence is 14 residues long. CDR3 DNA sequence: TGTGCCAGCAGCCCTCCGGGACAGTGGAGGACCCAGTACTTC. Protein: CASSPPGQWRTQYF.

This clonotype was seen repeatedly, ten times or more. The chain uses TRBV6-1 and TRBJ2-1; the match to TRBD1 covers 7 bases. From germline, CDR1 is MNHNS and CDR2 SASEGT. V lost 4 bases and J lost 2; bases outside the gene matches: 5. CDR3 length equals 15 residues. CDR3 in DNA: TGTGCCAGCAGTGGTCGGGACAGAGCCTACAATGAGCAGTTCTTC. Translated, it gives CASSGRDRAYNEQFF.

The rearrangement links TRBV28 to TRBJ1-4; no clear D. The CDR3 covers 15 residues. The V gene lost 4 bases and the J gene lost 8 bases, with 17 bases spanning the gap. CDR1 MDHEN and CDR2 SYDVKM come from the germline V gene. CDR3: CASSYPGRGYEKLFF. The CDR3 DNA sequence: TGTGCCAGCAGTTACCCCGGCAGAGGCTACGAAAAACTGTTTTTT.